One sample yielded the 15 T cell receptor beta chains listed below, sequenced in a study of vaccination effects on CD4 cells after COVID-19. Antigen specificity for these receptors is unknown. Using viral peptide pools, the ViraFEST assay grew out antigen-specific CD4+ T cells prior to sequencing. Having been cultured for less than 12 days, the cells underwent CD4+ T cell isolation. Documented for the person is a PCR-confirmed SARS-CoV-2 infection occurring between March and December 2020. The method was immunoSEQ multiplex PCR; TCRdb's version includes in-frame clones alone and lacks a portion of them. The profile shows some 38,000 clones, approximately 72% of them singletons. Sequencing was performed on CD4+ T cells from PBMCs cultured with HCoV-NL63 spike peptides, taken before COVID-19 vaccination. These receptors were collected from a human donor who had a prior SARS-CoV-2 infection.

The chain carries TRBV3-1 (or the pseudogene TRBV3-2) and TRBJ2-7, with 8 bases lining up with TRBD1. CDR1 is LGHDT, CDR2 YNNKEL, per germline (reference sequence). V shed 0 bases, J shed 6 bases, and the junction held 16 bases outside the gene matches. This CDR3 has 18 residues. CDR3 DNA: TGTGCCAGCAGCCAAGAAGTGCTGTTTGGCAGGGGGCCTTCCGAGCAGTACTTC. It specifies CASSQEVLFGRGPSEQYF.

The rearrangement uses TRBV5-6 and TRBJ1-5; D unresolved. Trimming took 0 bases from V and 5 from J, leaving 6 bases between them. This CDR3 contains 13 residues. Germline V lookup: CDR1 SGHDT, CDR2 YYEEEE. The CDR3 DNA reads as TGTGCCAGCAGCTTGGAGCCCGATCAGCCCCAGCATTTT. This sequence encodes CASSLEPDQPQHF.

The V call is TRBV7-9, the J call TRBJ2-6; 12 bases are shared with TRBD1. This CDR3 comprises 18 residues. Per germline, CDR1 SEHNR and CDR2 FQNEAQ (reference sequence). The V segment lost 7 bases and the J segment 4 bases; nucleotides outside the gene matches: 11. The CDR3 bases are TGTGCCAGCAAGGAACCGGGACAGGGGGCGTTGGGGGCCAACGTCCTGACTTTC. This gives the protein CASKEPGQGALGANVLTF.

This rearrangement joins TRBV5-1 to TRBJ2-2, with TRBD1 identical over 8 bases. Germline V lookup: CDR1 SGHRS, CDR2 YFSETQ. The ends lost 4 bases at V and 1 base at J; junction bases unmatched: 3. This CDR3 comprises 15 residues. Here the CDR3 reads CASSPGTGNTGELFF. The CDR3 DNA sequence: TGCGCCAGCAGCCCAGGGACAGGGAACACCGGGGAGCTGTTTTTT.

The chain employs TRBV4-1 and TRBJ1-5, with D perhaps matching TRBD1 (5 bases). Trimming took 2 bases from V and 5 from J, leaving 16 bases between them. The CDR3 consists of 16 residues. The germline V gene has CDR1 MGHRA and CDR2 YSYEKL. CDR3 residues: CASSQSLVLGDQPQHF. CDR3 DNA: TGCGCCAGCAGCCAATCTTTAGTTTTGGGGGATCAGCCCCAGCATTTT.

This chain joins TRBV28 and TRBJ2-7; TRBD2 matches 12 bases. This CDR3 is built from 15 residues. The germline CDR1 and CDR2 sequences are MDHEN and SYDVKM. Trimming removed 5 bases from V and 3 bases from J; junction bases left unmatched: 5. The CDR3 is CASSLLAGGFYEQYF. CDR3 DNA: TGTGCCAGCAGTCTCCTAGCGGGAGGGTTCTACGAGCAGTACTTC.

The chain couples TRBV6-4 to TRBJ1-4; D is ambiguous. CDR3 length equals 14 residues. Trimming took off 7 bases at V and 8 bases at J, with 17 bases between the two ends. The germline CDR1 and CDR2 sequences are MRHNA and SNTAGT. This CDR3 is CASNLEDSGEKLFF. CDR3 sequence (DNA): TGTGCCAGCAATCTCGAAGACTCTGGGGAAAAACTGTTTTTT.

The chain uses TRBV7-2 and TRBJ2-3; D may be TRBD2 (6 bases). Looked up from germline, CDR1 is SGHTA and CDR2 is FQGNSA. CDR3 length: 15 residues. V was pared by 7 bases and J by 0 bases, with 14 bases between. The CDR3 DNA follows: TGTGCCAGCATCCCGGGACTTTATAGCACAGATACGCAGTATTTT. It codes for CASIPGLYSTDTQYF.

J is TRBJ2-5 and V is TRBV7-2, with TRBD2 matching over 11 bases. The length of the CDR3 is 16 residues. The germline V gene encodes CDR1 SGHTA and CDR2 FQGNSA. With V trimmed by 1 base and J by 4 bases, 5 bases remained unmatched. The CDR3 region has the DNA TGTGCCAGCAGCTTAGATCTAGCGGGAGGTCGAGAGACCCAGTACTTC. It specifies CASSLDLAGGRETQYF.

The V call is TRBV27, the J call TRBJ2-5; 9 bases match TRBD2. The CDR3 sequence is 15 residues long. With V trimmed by 9 bases and J by 5 bases, 13 bases remained unmatched. From germline, CDR1 is MNHEY and CDR2 SMNVEV (reference sequence). CDR3 DNA sequence: TGTGCCAGAGAGGCCCCAGCGGGAGGTAGGGAGACCCAGTACTTC. This codes for CAREAPAGGRETQYF.

This clone has a handful of counts. The chain is built from TRBV15 and TRBJ2-3; TRBD1 matches 8 bases. The CDR3 has 16 amino acids. Germline-derived CDR1 and CDR2 are LNHNV and YYDKDF (reference sequence). V trimming: 0 bases; J trimming: 4 bases; junction bases outside the gene matches: 6. CDR3 DNA: TGTGCCACCAGCAGAGATGTAGACAGGGGAGCAGATACGCAGTATTTT. Translating gives CATSRDVDRGADTQYF. Filled out from reference TRBV15 and TRBJ2-3, the complete variable domain reads DAMVIQNPRYQVTQFGKPVTLSCSQTLNHNVMYWYQQKSSQAPKLLFHYYDKDFNNEADTPDNFQSRRPNTSFCFLDIRSPGLGDTAMYLCATSRDVDRGADTQYFGPGTRLTVL.

The J gene is TRBJ1-2, the V gene TRBV19; D is unclear. CDR3 length equals 11 residues. From germline, CDR1 is LNHDA and CDR2 SQIVND (reference sequence). V lost 5 bases and J lost 6, with 7 bases in between. CDR3 loop: CASSFGHGYTF. CDR3 in DNA: TGTGCCAGTAGTTTTGGGCATGGCTACACCTTC.

This rearrangement joins TRBV29-1 to TRBJ2-1; no clear D gene. In germline, CDR1 is SQVTM, CDR2 ANQGSEA. Trimming took 4 bases from V and 3 from J, leaving 7 bases between them. The CDR3 spans 12 residues. The CDR3 loop is CSVGDYYNEQFF. The DNA for the CDR3 is TGCAGCGTTGGGGATTACTACAATGAGCAGTTCTTC.

CDR3 in amino acids: CSVERVPGQGISGYTF. Written as DNA, the CDR3 is TGCAGCGTTGAGAGGGTCCCGGGACAGGGCATCTCCGGCTACACCTTC. The chain joins TRBV29-1 to TRBJ1-2; TRBD1 matches 9 bases. After removal of 3 bases from V and 8 bases from J, the junction contained 16 bases not matched to a gene. Germline CDR1 SQVTM, CDR2 ANQGSEA. The CDR3 spans 16 residues.

This rearrangement joins TRBV18 to TRBJ1-1, with no clear D. Germline CDR1 KGHSH, CDR2 LQKENI. The CDR3 has 15 residues. With 2 bases removed from V and 0 bases from J, the gap between germline ends came to 10 bases. CDR3 protein: CASSPTASMNTEAFF. In DNA, the CDR3 is TGTGCCAGCTCACCAACGGCATCGATGAACACTGAAGCTTTCTTT.